Following are 28 T cell receptor beta chains from one sample sequenced in a study of beta chain features in type 1 diabetes. Broader study findings: Patients with Type 1 diabetes showed moderately but significantly shorter TCRB CDR3s in all four CD4+ subsets.

What these receptors recognize is not known. Investigators reverse transcribed all isolated RNA, so they sequenced expressed TCRB transcripts. Profiling relied on immunoSEQ multiplex PCR, and the TCRdb table lists in-frame clones only, not all of them. In the table there are about 660,000 clones, about an eighth of which are singletons. Material: naive CD4+ T cells from blood. These receptors were taken from a man younger than 30 with type 1 diabetes.

The chain has TRBV20-1 and TRBJ2-6; no clear D gene. Germline-derived CDR1 and CDR2 are DFQATT and SNEGSKA (reference sequence). The CDR3 is 11 amino acids. V was clipped by 5 bases and J by 4 bases, with 3 bases between them. The CDR3 reads CSAVGANVLTF. In nucleotides, the CDR3 is TGCAGTGCTGTGGGGGCCAACGTCCTGACTTTC.

The chain carries TRBV9 and TRBJ2-2, with a possible D match to TRBD1 (5 bases). V dropped 2 bases and J dropped 7 bases, with 9 bases sitting between them. This CDR3 is 13 amino acids long. The V gene's germline CDR1 is SGDLS and CDR2 YYNGEE. The CDR3 DNA sequence: TGTGCCAGCAGCGTCAGGGTGAGCGGGGAGCTGTTTTTT. This gives the protein CASSVRVSGELFF. Filled out from reference TRBV9 and TRBJ2-2, the complete variable domain reads DSGVTQTPKHLITATGQRVTLRCSPRSGDLSVYWYQQSLDQGLQFLIQYYNGEERAKGNILERFSAQQFPDLHSELNLSSLELGDSALYFCASSVRVSGELFFGEGSRLTVL.

This clone appeared a few times. The rearrangement joins TRBV2 to TRBJ2-1, with 12 positions matching TRBD2. The CDR3 extends over 14 amino acids. Germline V gives CDR1 SNHLY, CDR2 FYNNEI. V trimming: 6 bases; J trimming: 7 bases; junction bases outside the gene matches: 4. CDR3 DNA: TGTGCCAGCAGAGGACTAGCGGGGTGGAATGAGCAGTTCTTC. This gives the protein CASRGLAGWNEQFF.

This clone appeared a few times. This specimen includes other DNA sequences encoding the same CDR3. V and J are TRBV18 and TRBJ2-1; a weak D match, TRBD2 (6 bases). The CDR3 totals 15 residues. V was trimmed by 2 bases and J by 0 bases, leaving 8 bases between them. From germline, CDR1 is KGHSH and CDR2 LQKENI. CDR3 DNA: TGTGCCAGCTCACCATCCGGGAGCTCCTACAATGAGCAGTTCTTC. It translates to CASSPSGSSYNEQFF.

The table lists this clone with a few counts. This chain connects TRBV2 to TRBJ1-6; maybe TRBD1 (5 bases). Germline loops: CDR1 SNHLY, CDR2 FYNNEI. V lost 7 bases, J lost 0 bases, and 13 bases lay in between. The CDR3 loop spans 16 amino acids. The CDR3 reads CASTRTSGSYNSPLHF. CDR3 nucleotide sequence: TGTGCCAGCACCCGGACAAGCGGCTCCTATAATTCACCCCTCCACTTT.

The rearrangement uses TRBV18 and TRBJ1-1; D remains unclear. V lost 4 bases, J lost 0 bases, and 6 bases lay in between. The CDR3 runs 13 residues. Germline CDR1 and CDR2: KGHSH and LQKENI. The DNA for the CDR3 is TGTGCCAGCTCACAAGTAGTGAACACTGAAGCTTTCTTT. It yields the protein CASSQVVNTEAFF.

The genes are TRBV7-2 and TRBJ2-1, with D possibly TRBD1 on 6 matching bases. Germline values: CDR1 SGHTA, CDR2 FQGNSA. The V end was cut by 4 bases, the J end by 12 bases, with 13 bases between. CDR3 size: 12 residues. The chain's CDR3 is CASSSRQEWQFF. DNA for the CDR3: TGTGCCAGCAGCTCTCGACAGGAATGGCAGTTCTTC. The whole variable domain, remainder taken from reference TRBV7-2 and TRBJ2-1, is GAGVSQSPSNKVTEKGKDVELRCDPISGHTALYWYRQSLGQGLEFLIYFQGNSAPDKSGLPSDRFSAERTGGSVSTLTIQRTQQEDSAVYLCASSSRQEWQFFGPGTRLTVL.

V usage is TRBV28 and J usage is TRBJ2-1, with TRBD2 identical over 7 bases. V was clipped by 2 bases and J by 7 bases; unmatched bases: 8. Germline V gene lookup returns CDR1 MDHEN and CDR2 SYDVKM. The CDR3 has 15 residues. CDR3 sequence (DNA): TGTGCCAGCAGTTTAAGAGGGCGGGAGAGGAATGAGCAGTTCTTC. This encodes CASSLRGRERNEQFF.

This chain links TRBV7-2 with TRBJ2-2; 12 nucleotides agree with TRBD2. Trimming removed 5 bases from V and 5 bases from J; junction bases left unmatched: 12. This CDR3 contains 18 residues. Germline-derived CDR1 and CDR2 are SGHTA and FQGNSA. The CDR3 coding sequence is TGTGCCAGCAGCGAGCCACGGCGGGGGACTAGCGGGACCGGGGAGCTGTTTTTT. It specifies CASSEPRRGTSGTGELFF.

The table lists this clone with a few counts. The J gene is TRBJ2-2, the V gene TRBV15, with D perhaps being TRBD1 or TRBD2 (5 bases each). Germline V lookup: CDR1 LNHNV, CDR2 YYDKDF (reference sequence). The CDR3 is 17 amino acids. V was shortened by 5 bases and J by 0 bases, with 16 bases between the two germline ends. CDR3 nucleotide sequence: TGTGCCACCAGCCCCTCACGGGGACGATCGAACACCGGGGAGCTGTTTTTT. Residues: CATSPSRGRSNTGELFF.

The chain joins TRBV7-9 to TRBJ2-7; TRBD1 aligns across 9 bases. V trimming: 4 bases; J trimming: 4 bases; junction bases outside the gene matches: 11. Germline V gene data show CDR1 as SEHNR and CDR2 as FQNEAQ (reference sequence). CDR3 length: 16 amino acids. In DNA form, the CDR3 reads TGTGCCAGCAGCTCCCCGGAACGGGACAGGGTTTACGAGCAGTACTTC. It specifies CASSSPERDRVYEQYF. Using reference TRBV7-9 and TRBJ2-7 for the parts outside the CDR3, the full variable domain is DTGVSQNPRHKITKRGQNVTFRCDPISEHNRLYWYRQTLGQGPEFLTYFQNEAQLEKSRLLSDRFSAERPKGSFSTLEIQRTEQGDSAMYLCASSSPERDRVYEQYFGPGTRLTVT.

The chain carries TRBV30 and TRBJ2-7; perhaps TRBD2 as D (5 bases). This CDR3 is 15 amino acids long. The V gene's germline CDR1 is GTSNPN and CDR2 SVGIG (reference sequence). Between the trimmed V and J ends, which lost 3 bases and 3 bases, there was a span of 18 bases. CDR3 DNA: TGTGCCTGGAGAAGACTTGGAAACGGGGACTACGAGCAGTACTTC. This sequence encodes CAWRRLGNGDYEQYF.

The chain links TRBV18 to TRBJ1-2; D might be TRBD1 (5 bases). This CDR3 region has 14 residues. The ends were cut back, 3 bases at V and 4 bases at J, with 12 bases in the middle. Looked up from germline, CDR1 is KGHSH and CDR2 is LQKENI. Here the CDR3 reads CASSPVQGSYGYTF. The DNA of the CDR3 is TGTGCCAGCTCACCTGTTCAGGGTAGCTATGGCTACACCTTC.

This clone was seen a few times. V gene TRBV4-1 combines with J gene TRBJ1-3; TRBD1 is a possible D gene (5 bases). Per the germline V gene, CDR1 is MGHRA and CDR2 is YSYEKL. The CDR3 loop spans 17 amino acids. V shed 1 base and J shed 7 bases, with 20 bases lying between them. The CDR3, as DNA: TGCGCCAGCAGCCAAGGAATTTTGGGACGGGTACGGAACACCATATATTTT. Its translation: CASSQGILGRVRNTIYF.

The V and J genes are TRBV7-2 and TRBJ2-3; D perhaps matches TRBD2 (5 bases). This CDR3 has 15 amino acids. The V gene lost 2 bases and the J gene lost 3 bases, with 12 bases spanning the gap. The V gene's germline CDR1 is SGHTA and CDR2 FQGNSA. CDR3 bases: TGTGCCAGCAGCTTAACGCAGCAGCGGACAGATACGCAGTATTTT. It is translated as CASSLTQQRTDTQYF.

This clone was seen only a few times. The V gene is TRBV6-6, the J gene TRBJ2-7; D may be TRBD1 (6 bases). CDR3 length: 13 residues. The germline V gene has CDR1 MNHNY and CDR2 SVGAGI (reference sequence). The germline V and J ends were trimmed by 6 bases and 1 base, with 10 bases remaining between them. Here the CDR3 reads CASSQGHSYEQYF. DNA for the CDR3: TGTGCCAGCAGCCAGGGACATTCCTACGAGCAGTACTTC.

The J gene is TRBJ2-5, the V gene TRBV28; TRBD2 aligns across 7 bases. Germline V gene sequence: CDR1 MDHEN, CDR2 SYDVKM. There are 15 residues in the CDR3. J gave up 4 bases and V 6 bases, and 11 bases lay outside the gene matches. Here the CDR3 DNA reads TGTGCCAGCAGCCACCCCGGGACTACTGGAGAGACCCAGTACTTC. Translated: CASSHPGTTGETQYF.

This clone was detected a few times. The V and J genes are TRBV7-2 and TRBJ2-2; D tentatively reads TRBD1 or TRBD2 (6 bases each). V was cut by 5 bases and J by 0 bases, with 13 bases left in between. Germline CDR1 and CDR2: SGHTA and FQGNSA. The CDR3 is 16 amino acids. In nucleotides, the CDR3 is TGTGCCAGCAGCCCCCGGGGGCCTACGAACACCGGGGAGCTGTTTTTT. Residues: CASSPRGPTNTGELFF.

The J gene is TRBJ1-2, the V gene TRBV7-9; weak D call: TRBD1 (6 bases). The CDR3 spans 15 residues. Germline CDR1 SEHNR, CDR2 FQNEAQ (reference sequence). With 7 bases removed from V and 4 bases from J, the gap between germline ends came to 19 bases. This chain's CDR3 is CASIHGGGRAYGYTF. DNA of the CDR3: TGTGCCAGCATCCACGGAGGGGGGCGCGCCTATGGCTACACCTTC.

Regarding this clone: The sample contains more than one DNA sequence encoding this CDR3. The V and J genes are TRBV18 and TRBJ2-3, with unresolved D. The germline V gene has CDR1 KGHSH and CDR2 LQKENI. CDR3 length equals 13 residues. Trimming removed 2 bases at V and 3 bases at J, with 6 bases between. CDR3 nucleotides: TGTGCCAGCTCACCAGGGGTTACAGATACGCAGTATTTT. Protein: CASSPGVTDTQYF.

Only a few counts were recorded for this clone. This chain uses TRBV14 with TRBJ1-2, with D hard to call. The germline V and J ends were trimmed by 2 bases and 2 bases, with 9 bases remaining between them. The CDR3 loop spans 14 amino acids. Germline V gene data show CDR1 as SGHDN and CDR2 as FVKESK. The chain's CDR3 is CASSQYSLNYGYTF. The CDR3 DNA reads TGTGCCAGCAGCCAATACAGCTTAAACTATGGCTACACCTTC.

V usage is TRBV5-1 and J usage is TRBJ2-7; D might be TRBD1 (7 bases). The V and J ends lost 9 bases and 4 bases respectively, with 17 bases between them. Germline-derived CDR1 and CDR2 are SGHRS and YFSETQ. CDR3 length: 13 residues. The CDR3 here is CATREAGGYEQYF. The CDR3 nucleotides read TGCGCCACCCGAGAGGCAGGGGGGTACGAGCAGTACTTC.

This clone was observed a handful of times. The DNA for the CDR3 is TGTGCCTGGAGTGGGTGGGGGGAGCTGTTTTTT. This codes for CAWSGWGELFF. The genes are TRBV30 and TRBJ2-2; D uncertain. CDR1 GTSNPN and CDR2 SVGIG come from the germline V gene (reference sequence). Trimming removed 1 base at V and 8 bases at J, with 5 bases between. This CDR3 has 11 residues.

The V call is TRBV4-3, the J call TRBJ2-7; D remains unclear. Trimming removed 0 bases at V and 2 bases at J, with 11 bases between. The germline V gene has CDR1 LGHNA and CDR2 YSLEER. The CDR3 has 15 amino acids. Written as DNA, the CDR3 is TGCGCCAGCAGCCAAGATCTGGGCAACGCCTACGAGCAGTACTTC. Translating gives CASSQDLGNAYEQYF.

As regards this clone: The same CDR3 can be traced to other DNA sequences in this sample. The chain recombines TRBV30 with TRBJ2-7; a possible D gene is TRBD2 (5 bases). Germline-derived CDR1 and CDR2 are GTSNPN and SVGIG (reference sequence). The CDR3 contains 10 residues. Trimming removed 5 bases from V and 3 bases from J, with 5 bases in between. The CDR3 sequence: CAWGSYEQYF. CDR3 DNA: TGTGCCTGGGGGAGCTACGAGCAGTACTTC.

The V call is TRBV29-1, the J call TRBJ1-1; no definite D call. This CDR3 has 13 amino acids. Between the trimmed V and J ends, which lost 0 bases and 4 bases, there was a span of 9 bases. Germline CDR1 reads SQVTM; CDR2 reads ANQGSEA. The CDR3 loop reads CSVEDWIGTEAFF. The CDR3 DNA reads TGCAGCGTTGAAGATTGGATCGGCACTGAAGCTTTCTTT.

Of note for this clone: Other DNA sequences in the sample encode the same CDR3. The chain joins TRBV29-1 to TRBJ2-3, with TRBD2 matching over 13 bases. V gave up 2 bases and J gave up 3 bases; unmatched junction bases: 2. CDR1 SQVTM and CDR2 ANQGSEA come from the germline V gene. This CDR3 is 15 amino acids long. CDR3 bases: TGCAGCGTTGAACGACTAGCGGGAGGAACAGATACGCAGTATTTT. Translated: CSVERLAGGTDTQYF.

V and J are TRBV6-5 and TRBJ2-3; TRBD2 agrees at 8 bases. The CDR3 extends over 14 amino acids. CDR1 and CDR2 from the germline V gene are MNHEY and SVGAGI. V dropped 6 bases and J dropped 3; count of bases not matched to a gene: 5. The CDR3, as DNA: TGTGCCAGCAGATGGACTAGCCCTACAGATACGCAGTATTTT. As protein: CASRWTSPTDTQYF.